The next 13 T cell receptor beta chains were all read from a single sample in a study of OX40 agonist ivuxolimab in advanced cancers. Method: immunoSEQ multiplex PCR; TCRdb's copy keeps in-frame clones and lacks some. The sample lists tens of thousands of clones, approximately 90% occurring once. The sample consisted of CD4+ or CD8+ T cells sorted from blood, taken in a trial of the OX40 agonist ivuxolimab. These receptors were collected from an adult with an advanced solid tumor such as melanoma, head and neck, liver or kidney cancer.

The chain joins TRBV28 to TRBJ1-5, with D tentatively TRBD1 (6 bases). Germline V gene lookup returns CDR1 MDHEN and CDR2 SYDVKM. The CDR3 extends over 20 amino acids. Trimming removed 1 base at V and 0 bases at J, with 22 bases between. CDR3 amino acids: CASSLYGGFRGSYSNQPQHF. For the CDR3, the DNA is TGTGCCAGCAGTTTATATGGAGGATTCAGGGGCTCCTATAGCAATCAGCCCCAGCATTTT.

As concerns this clone: The junction does not match germline at one end; this may be a read error. The gene calls are TRBV7-9 and TRBJ1-1; TRBD1 aligns across 7 bases. This CDR3 has 14 residues. Germline V gene lookup returns CDR1 SEHNR and CDR2 FQNEAQ (reference sequence). This CDR3 reads CASRLGGPNTEAFF. DNA for the CDR3: TGTGCCAGCAGGTTAGGGGGCCCGAACACTGAAGCTTTCTTT.

This clone was seen just once. CDR3: CASSLYGSGSTGELFF. CDR3 bases: TGTGCCAGCAGCTTATATGGTTCGGGTTCCACCGGGGAGCTGTTTTTT. This chain joins TRBV7-3 and TRBJ2-2, with no clear D. Germline assignment: CDR1 SGHTA and CDR2 FQGTGA. The ends were cut back, 2 bases at V and 4 bases at J, with 14 bases in the middle. The CDR3 consists of 16 residues.

V is TRBV6-5 and J is TRBJ1-4; D not certain. The V gene lost 6 bases and the J gene lost 4 bases, with 9 bases spanning the gap. Germline CDR1 and CDR2: MNHEY and SVGAGI. The CDR3 loop spans 13 amino acids. The CDR3 bases are TGTGCCAGCAGCGCCAGTGTTAATGAAAAACTGTTTTTT. This encodes CASSASVNEKLFF.

The chain carries TRBV29-1 and TRBJ1-5; D gene uncertain. Per germline, CDR1 SQVTM and CDR2 ANQGSEA. Trimming left V 0 bases short and J 2 bases short, with 8 bases between. The CDR3 runs to 14 residues. The CDR3 is CSVEDVEGNQPQHF. The CDR3 DNA sequence: TGCAGCGTTGAAGATGTGGAGGGCAATCAGCCCCAGCATTTT.

V and J are TRBV7-9 and TRBJ2-3, with 12 nucleotides matching TRBD2. The length of the CDR3 is 16 residues. CDR1 and CDR2 (germline): SEHNR, FQNEAQ (reference sequence). The J segment lost 4 bases and the V segment lost 7 bases, leaving 9 bases of the junction unmatched. The CDR3 is CASTLTSGGIADTQYF. CDR3 DNA sequence: TGTGCCAGCACCCTCACTAGCGGGGGGATCGCAGATACGCAGTATTTT. Full variable domain (remainder filled in from reference TRBV7-9 and TRBJ2-3): DTGVSQNPRHKITKRGQNVTFRCDPISEHNRLYWYRQTLGQGPEFLTYFQNEAQLEKSRLLSDRFSAERPKGSFSTLEIQRTEQGDSAMYLCASTLTSGGIADTQYFGPGTRLTVL.

This clone was picked up one time. V is TRBV27 and J is TRBJ2-3; 10 bases match TRBD2. CDR1 is MNHEY and CDR2 is SMNVEV in the germline V gene (reference sequence). Germline trimming cut 4 bases from V and 0 bases from J; bases unmatched to any gene: 4. The CDR3 is 16 residues long. Written as DNA, the CDR3 is TGTGCCAGCAGTTCCTCGACTAGCGGGAGCACAGATACGCAGTATTTT. It specifies CASSSSTSGSTDTQYF.

The genes are TRBV27 and TRBJ2-2, with 14 bases fitting TRBD2. Germline CDR1 is MNHEY and CDR2 is SMNVEV (reference sequence). With V trimmed by 9 bases and J by 7 bases, 10 bases remained unmatched. The length of the CDR3 is 16 residues. This chain's CDR3 is CASSPTSGGAGGELFF. For the CDR3, the DNA is TGTGCCAGTTCTCCGACTAGCGGGGGGGCCGGCGGGGAGCTGTTTTTT.

The gene calls are TRBV7-8 and TRBJ2-7; 8 nucleotides agree with TRBD1. Germline-derived CDR1 and CDR2 are SGHVS and FQNEAQ. There are 14 residues in the CDR3. The J segment lost 5 bases and the V segment lost 1 base, leaving 4 bases of the junction unmatched. The CDR3 protein is CASSLGDRSDEQYF. CDR3 DNA sequence: TGTGCCAGCAGCTTAGGGGACAGGAGCGACGAGCAGTACTTC.

The CDR3 coding sequence is TGTGCCAGCAGCCACTTGGACGGGAACACTGAAGCTTTCTTT. It translates to CASSHLDGNTEAFF. The J gene is TRBJ1-1, the V gene TRBV14; the D is unclear. V was shortened by 3 bases and J by 1 base, with 9 bases between the two germline ends. The CDR3 spans 14 residues. Per the germline V gene, CDR1 is SGHDN and CDR2 is FVKESK.

This chain links TRBV2 with TRBJ2-3; 8 bases align to TRBD1. CDR1 and CDR2 (germline): SNHLY, FYNNEI. The CDR3 has 14 amino acids. CDR3: CAAGDRGSEDTQYF. The CDR3 DNA follows: TGTGCAGCCGGAGACAGGGGATCTGAAGATACGCAGTATTTT.

The chain is built from TRBV14 and TRBJ1-1, with a tentative D call TRBD1 (5 bases). This CDR3 is 14 amino acids long. Germline CDR1 SGHDN, CDR2 FVKESK. Trimming cost V 4 bases and J 0 bases, with 9 bases left between them. The CDR3 bases are TGTGCCAGCAGCCCTGGACACTTGAACACTGAAGCTTTCTTT. Its protein product is CASSPGHLNTEAFF. Variable domain in full (rest from reference TRBV14 and TRBJ1-1): EAGVTQFPSHSVIEKGQTVTLRCDPISGHDNLYWYRRVMGKEIKFLLHFVKESKQDESGMPNNRFLAERTGGTYSTLKVQPAELEDSGVYFCASSPGHLNTEAFFGQGTRLTVV.

The CDR3 bases are TGTGCCAGCAGTTTAGGAGGCTTCGGGGAGCTGTTTTTT. This encodes CASSLGGFGELFF. J is TRBJ2-2 and V is TRBV27, with a weak D call TRBD2 (5 bases). The CDR3 spans 13 residues. CDR1 and CDR2 (germline): MNHEY, SMNVEV (reference sequence). V was shortened by 2 bases and J by 7 bases, with 8 bases between the two germline ends.